The source of this TCR beta chain is a study of blood T cell repertoires in COVID-19. Germline CDR1 MNHNS, CDR2 SASEGT. Trimming took 2 bases from V and 1 from J, leaving 14 bases between them. CDR3 length equals 16 residues. The data were produced by immunoSEQ multiplex PCR, yet TCRdb's version contains in-frame clones alone and is incomplete. The sample gives a few hundred thousand clones, around 87% of which show up once; 2% to 3% is in the top ten. This sequence joins TRBV6-1 and TRBJ1-2; tentative D call: TRBD1 (5 bases). This clonotype was sampled from a woman aged 45-65 years with acute or convalescent COVID-19. The sample was peripheral blood. For the CDR3, the DNA is TGTGCCAGCAGTGAACAGGGCGGGAGGCTTAACTATGGCTACACCTTC. Its translation: CASSEQGGRLNYGYTF.